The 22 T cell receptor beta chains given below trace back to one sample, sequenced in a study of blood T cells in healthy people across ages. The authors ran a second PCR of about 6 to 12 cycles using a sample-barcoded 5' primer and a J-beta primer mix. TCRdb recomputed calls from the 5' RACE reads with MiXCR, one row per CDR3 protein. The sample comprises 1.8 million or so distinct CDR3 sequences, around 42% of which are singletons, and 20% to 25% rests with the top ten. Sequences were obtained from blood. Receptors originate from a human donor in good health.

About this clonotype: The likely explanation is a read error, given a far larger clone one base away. DNA of the CDR3: TGTGCCAGCAGATTAGGGGGAGATACGCAGTATTTT. Protein: CASRLGGDTQYF. The rearrangement uses TRBV12-3 or TRBV12-4 and TRBJ2-3; D is possibly TRBD1 (6 bases). The CDR3 spans 12 residues.

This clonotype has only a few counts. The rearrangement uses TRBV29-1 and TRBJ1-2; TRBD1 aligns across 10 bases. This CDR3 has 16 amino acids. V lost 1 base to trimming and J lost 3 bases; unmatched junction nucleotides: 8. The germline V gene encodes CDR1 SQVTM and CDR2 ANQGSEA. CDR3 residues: CSVEGDSGQGHYGYTF. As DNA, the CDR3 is TGCAGCGTTGAAGGTGATTCGGGACAGGGGCACTATGGCTACACCTTC.

The CDR3 loop reads CASSLTLGSSGNTIYF. Here the CDR3 DNA reads TGTGCCAGCAGCTTAACACTGGGGAGTTCTGGAAACACCATATATTTT. The rearrangement links TRBV5-5 to TRBJ1-3; D remains unclear. V was pared by 2 bases and J by 1 base, with 13 bases between. Germline CDR1 reads SGHKS; CDR2 reads YYEKEE (reference sequence). There are 16 residues in the CDR3. The whole variable domain, remainder taken from reference TRBV5-5 and TRBJ1-3, is DAGVTQSPTHLIKTRGQQVTLRCSPISGHKSVSWYQQVLGQGPQFIFQYYEKEERGRGNFPDRFSARQFPNYSSELNVNALLLGDSALYLCASSLTLGSSGNTIYFGEGSWLTVV.

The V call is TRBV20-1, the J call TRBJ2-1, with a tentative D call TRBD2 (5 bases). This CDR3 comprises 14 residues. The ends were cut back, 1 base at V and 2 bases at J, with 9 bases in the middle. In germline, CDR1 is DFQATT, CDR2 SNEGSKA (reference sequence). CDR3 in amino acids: CSARAGNTYNEQFF. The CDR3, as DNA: TGCAGTGCTAGAGCGGGGAATACCTACAATGAGCAGTTCTTC.

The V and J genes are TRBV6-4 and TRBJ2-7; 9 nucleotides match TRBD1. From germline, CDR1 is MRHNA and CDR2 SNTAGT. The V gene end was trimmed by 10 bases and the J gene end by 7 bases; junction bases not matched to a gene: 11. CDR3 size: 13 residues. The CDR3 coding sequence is TGTGCCAACCGGGACAGGGCTATTGAGGAGCAGTACTTC. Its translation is CANRDRAIEEQYF.

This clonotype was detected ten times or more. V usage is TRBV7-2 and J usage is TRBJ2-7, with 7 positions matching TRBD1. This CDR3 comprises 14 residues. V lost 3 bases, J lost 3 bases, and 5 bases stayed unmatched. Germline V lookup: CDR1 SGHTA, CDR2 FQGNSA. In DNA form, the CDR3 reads TGTGCCAGCAGCTTGAGGCCAGGGGGCTACGAGCAGTACTTC. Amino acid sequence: CASSLRPGGYEQYF.

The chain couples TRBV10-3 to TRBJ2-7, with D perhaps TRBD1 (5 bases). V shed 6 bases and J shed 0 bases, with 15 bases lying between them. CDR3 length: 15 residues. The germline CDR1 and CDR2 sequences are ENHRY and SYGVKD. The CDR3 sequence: CAIRVQDRLSYEQYF. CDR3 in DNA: TGTGCCATCAGAGTACAGGATAGGCTCTCCTACGAGCAGTACTTC.

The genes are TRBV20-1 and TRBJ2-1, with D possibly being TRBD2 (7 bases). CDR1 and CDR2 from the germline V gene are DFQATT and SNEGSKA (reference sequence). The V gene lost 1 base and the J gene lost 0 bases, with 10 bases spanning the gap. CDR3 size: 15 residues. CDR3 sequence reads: CSARGGGLSYNEQFF. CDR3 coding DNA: TGCAGTGCTAGAGGCGGGGGCCTCTCCTACAATGAGCAGTTCTTC.

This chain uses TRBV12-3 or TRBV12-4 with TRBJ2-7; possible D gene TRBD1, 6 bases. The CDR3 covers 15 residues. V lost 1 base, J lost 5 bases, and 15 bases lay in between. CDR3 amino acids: CASSLDSQGLNEQYF. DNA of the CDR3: TGTGCCAGCAGTTTAGATAGTCAGGGGCTGAACGAGCAGTACTTC.

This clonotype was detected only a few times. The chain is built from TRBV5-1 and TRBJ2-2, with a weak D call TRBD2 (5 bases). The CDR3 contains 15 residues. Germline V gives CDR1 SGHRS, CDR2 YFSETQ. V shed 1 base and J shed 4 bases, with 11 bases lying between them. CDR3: CASSLSRGITGELFF. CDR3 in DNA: TGCGCCAGCAGCTTGTCTCGGGGTATCACCGGGGAGCTGTTTTTT.

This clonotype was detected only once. The CDR3 is CSARDGGREDGYTF. The CDR3 DNA sequence: TGCAGTGCTAGAGATGGGGGCAGGGAGGATGGCTACACCTTC. This chain links TRBV20-1 with TRBJ1-2, with D maybe TRBD1 (6 bases). The V end was cut by 0 bases, the J end by 6 bases, with 14 bases between. Germline CDR1 is DFQATT and CDR2 is SNEGSKA (reference sequence). This CDR3 is built from 14 residues.

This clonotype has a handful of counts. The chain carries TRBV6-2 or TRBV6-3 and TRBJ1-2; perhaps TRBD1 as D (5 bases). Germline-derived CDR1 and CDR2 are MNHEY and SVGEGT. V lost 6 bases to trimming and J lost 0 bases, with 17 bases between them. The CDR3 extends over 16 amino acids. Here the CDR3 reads CASSPGQFLPNYGYTF. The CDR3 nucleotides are TGTGCCAGCAGCCCGGGGCAGTTCCTACCTAACTATGGCTACACCTTC.

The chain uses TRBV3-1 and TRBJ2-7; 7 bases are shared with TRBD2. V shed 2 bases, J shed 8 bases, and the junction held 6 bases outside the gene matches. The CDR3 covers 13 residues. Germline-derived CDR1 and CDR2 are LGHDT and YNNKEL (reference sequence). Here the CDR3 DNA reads TGTGCCAGCAGCCAAATGAGACTAGCCCAGCAGTACTTC. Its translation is CASSQMRLAQQYF.

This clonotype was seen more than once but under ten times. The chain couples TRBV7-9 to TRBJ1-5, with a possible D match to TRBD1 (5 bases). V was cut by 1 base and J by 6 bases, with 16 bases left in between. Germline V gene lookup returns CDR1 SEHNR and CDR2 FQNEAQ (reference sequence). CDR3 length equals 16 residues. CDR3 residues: CASSLVGQGLIQPQHF. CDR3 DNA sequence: TGTGCCAGCAGCTTAGTAGGGCAGGGATTAATTCAGCCCCAGCATTTT.

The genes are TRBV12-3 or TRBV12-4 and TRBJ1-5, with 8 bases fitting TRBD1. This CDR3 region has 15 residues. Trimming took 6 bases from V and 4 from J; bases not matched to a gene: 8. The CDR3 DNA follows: TGTGCCAGCAGCCAGGGGGCCGACCTTAATCAGCCCCAGCATTTT. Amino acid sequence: CASSQGADLNQPQHF.

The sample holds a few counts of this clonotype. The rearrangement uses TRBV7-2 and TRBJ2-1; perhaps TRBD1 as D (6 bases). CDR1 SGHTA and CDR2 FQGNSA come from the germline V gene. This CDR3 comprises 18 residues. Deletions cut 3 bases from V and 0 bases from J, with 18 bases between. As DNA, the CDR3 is TGTGCCAGCAGCTTTCCCCGAAACAGGGAGAGCTCCTACAATGAGCAGTTCTTC. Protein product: CASSFPRNRESSYNEQFF.

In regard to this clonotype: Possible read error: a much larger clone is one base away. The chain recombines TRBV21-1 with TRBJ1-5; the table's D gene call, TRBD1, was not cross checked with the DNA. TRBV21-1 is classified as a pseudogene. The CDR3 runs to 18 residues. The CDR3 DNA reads TGTGCCAGTATCGCGAGACAGGGGTCCAGACTATGCAATCAGCCCCAGCATTTT. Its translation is CASIARQGSRLCNQPQHF.

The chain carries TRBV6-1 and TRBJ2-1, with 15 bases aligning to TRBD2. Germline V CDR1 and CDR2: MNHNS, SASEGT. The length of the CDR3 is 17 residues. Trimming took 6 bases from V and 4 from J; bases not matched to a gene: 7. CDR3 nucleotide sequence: TGTGCCAGCAGACCTGCAGGGACTAGCGGGGGGTACAATGAGCAGTTCTTC. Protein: CASRPAGTSGGYNEQFF.

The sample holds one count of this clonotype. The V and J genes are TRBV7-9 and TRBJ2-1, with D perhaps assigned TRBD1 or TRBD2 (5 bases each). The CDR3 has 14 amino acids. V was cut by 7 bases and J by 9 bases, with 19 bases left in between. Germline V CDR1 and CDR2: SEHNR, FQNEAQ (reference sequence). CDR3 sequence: CASTGTRAYLEQFF. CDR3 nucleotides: TGTGCCAGCACCGGGACCCGAGCGTATCTTGAGCAGTTCTTC.

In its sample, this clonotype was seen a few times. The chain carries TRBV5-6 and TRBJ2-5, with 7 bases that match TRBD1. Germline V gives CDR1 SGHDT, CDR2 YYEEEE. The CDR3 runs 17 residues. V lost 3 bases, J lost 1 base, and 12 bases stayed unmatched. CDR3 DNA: TGTGCCAGCAGCTCCATCACCCAGGGGGTGGTCCAAGAGACCCAGTACTTC. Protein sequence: CASSSITQGVVQETQYF.

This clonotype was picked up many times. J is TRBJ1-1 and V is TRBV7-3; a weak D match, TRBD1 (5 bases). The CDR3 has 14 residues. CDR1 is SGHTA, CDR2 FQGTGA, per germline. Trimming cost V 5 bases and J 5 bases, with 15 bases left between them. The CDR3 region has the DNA TGTGCCAGCAGCGAGGGTAGCGGGGGGACTGAAGCTTTCTTT. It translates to CASSEGSGGTEAFF. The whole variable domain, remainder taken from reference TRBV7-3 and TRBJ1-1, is GAGVSQTPSNKVTEKGKYVELRCDPISGHTALYWYRQSLGQGPEFLIYFQGTGAADDSGLPNDRFFAVRPEGSVSTLKIQRTERGDSAVYLCASSEGSGGTEAFFGQGTRLTVV.

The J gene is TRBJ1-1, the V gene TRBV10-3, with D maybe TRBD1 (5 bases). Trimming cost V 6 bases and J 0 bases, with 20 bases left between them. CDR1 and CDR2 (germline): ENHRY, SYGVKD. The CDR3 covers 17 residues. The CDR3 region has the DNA TGTGCCATCAGACCCGTTCATAGTGGGGGGATGAACACTGAAGCTTTCTTT. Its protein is CAIRPVHSGGMNTEAFF.